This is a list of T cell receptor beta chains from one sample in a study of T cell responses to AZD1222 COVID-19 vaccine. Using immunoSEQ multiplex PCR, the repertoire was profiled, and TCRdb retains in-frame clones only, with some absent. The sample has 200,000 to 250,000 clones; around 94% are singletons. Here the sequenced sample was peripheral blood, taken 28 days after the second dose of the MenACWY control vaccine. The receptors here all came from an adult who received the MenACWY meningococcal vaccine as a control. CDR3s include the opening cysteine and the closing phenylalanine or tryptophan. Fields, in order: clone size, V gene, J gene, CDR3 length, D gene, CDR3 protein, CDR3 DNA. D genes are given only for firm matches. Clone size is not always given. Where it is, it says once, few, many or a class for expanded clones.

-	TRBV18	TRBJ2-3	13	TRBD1	CATKSQGADTQYF	TGTGCCACCAAGAGTCAGGGGGCTGATACGCAGTATTTT
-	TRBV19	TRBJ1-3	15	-	CASSIGGTTGNTIYF	TGTGCCAGTAGTATAGGCGGGACTACCGGAAACACCATATATTTT
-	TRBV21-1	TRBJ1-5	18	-	CASSKVTGQENSNQPQHF	TGTGCCAGCAGCAAAGTAACGGGACAGGAGAATAGCAATCAGCCCCAGCATTTT
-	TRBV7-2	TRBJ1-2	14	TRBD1	CASSSRQGDYGYTF	TGTGCCAGCAGCAGTCGACAGGGCGACTATGGCTACACCTTC
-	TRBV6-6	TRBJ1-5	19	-	CASSPEAGTLKYSNQPQHF	TGTGCCAGCAGTCCTGAAGCTGGGACACTCAAATATAGCAATCAGCCCCAGCATTTT
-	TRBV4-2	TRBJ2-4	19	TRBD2	CASSLETSGGASDKNIQYF	TGTGCCAGCAGCCTCGAGACTAGCGGGGGGGCCAGCGACAAAAACATTCAGTACTTC
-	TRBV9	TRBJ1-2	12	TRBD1	CASSGQGYGYTF	TGTGCCAGCAGCGGACAGGGTTATGGCTACACCTTC
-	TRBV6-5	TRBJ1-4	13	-	CASLGGANEKLFF	TGTGCCAGCCTGGGCGGCGCCAATGAAAAACTGTTTTTT
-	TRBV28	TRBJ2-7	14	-	CASSSPGPLSEQYF	TGTGCCAGCAGTTCTCCGGGACCTCTCAGCGAGCAGTACTTC
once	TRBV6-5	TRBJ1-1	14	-	CASSYDREYTEAFF	TGTGCCAGCAGTTACGATCGGGAGTACACTGAAGCTTTCTTT
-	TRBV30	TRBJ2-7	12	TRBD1	CAWSGTGDEQYF	TGTGCCTGGAGTGGGACAGGGGACGAGCAGTACTTC
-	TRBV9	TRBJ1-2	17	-	CASSASVRRGRTYGYTF	TGTGCCAGCAGCGCCTCGGTGAGGCGGGGGCGAACGTATGGCTACACCTTC
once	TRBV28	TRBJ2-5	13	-	CASSLGGQETQYF	TGTGCCAGCAGTTTAGGGGGGCAGGAGACCCAGTACTTC
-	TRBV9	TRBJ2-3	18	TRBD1	CASSRDTGTGFSTDTQYF	TGTGCCAGCAGCAGAGACACCGGGACAGGGTTTAGCACAGATACGCAGTATTTT
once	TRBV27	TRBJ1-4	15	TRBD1	CASSPDRAGNEKLFF	TGTGCCAGCAGTCCCGACAGGGCTGGGAATGAAAAACTGTTTTTT
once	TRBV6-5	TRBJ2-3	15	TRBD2	CASRSGGAVTDTQYF	TGTGCCAGCAGGAGCGGGGGGGCCGTCACAGATACGCAGTATTTT
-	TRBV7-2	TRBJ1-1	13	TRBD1	CASSFGTGTEAFF	TGTGCCAGCAGCTTCGGGACAGGGACTGAAGCTTTCTTT
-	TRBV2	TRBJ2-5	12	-	CASTRVKETQYF	TGTGCCAGCACAAGGGTGAAAGAGACCCAGTACTTC
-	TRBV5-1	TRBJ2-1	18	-	CASSLVVVQGRYYNEQFF	TGCGCCAGCAGCTTGGTAGTAGTCCAGGGGCGATACTACAATGAGCAGTTCTTC
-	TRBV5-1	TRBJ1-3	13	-	CASSLGQGNTIYF	TGCGCCAGCAGCTTGGGACAGGGAAACACCATATATTTT
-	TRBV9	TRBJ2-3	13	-	CASSPSGTDTQYF	TGTGCCAGCAGCCCCAGCGGTACAGATACGCAGTATTTT
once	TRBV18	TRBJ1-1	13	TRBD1	CASSPTGDTEAFF	TGTGCCAGCTCACCCACAGGGGACACTGAAGCTTTCTTT
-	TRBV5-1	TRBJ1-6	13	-	CASSPGEGSPLHF	TGCGCCAGCAGCCCAGGGGAGGGTTCACCCCTCCACTTT
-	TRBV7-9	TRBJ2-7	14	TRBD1	CASSFPGQPHEQYF	TGTGCCAGCAGCTTCCCGGGACAGCCTCACGAGCAGTACTTC
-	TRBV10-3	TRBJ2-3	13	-	CAISESKGDTQYF	TGTGCCATCAGTGAGTCGAAAGGAGATACGCAGTATTTT
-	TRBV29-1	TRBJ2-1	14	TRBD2	CSGFPGTSANEQFF	TGCAGCGGCTTCCCCGGGACTAGCGCCAATGAGCAGTTCTTC
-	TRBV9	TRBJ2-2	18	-	CASSVGKSETTNTGELFF	TGTGCCAGCAGCGTGGGGAAGAGCGAGACAACGAACACCGGGGAGCTGTTTTTT
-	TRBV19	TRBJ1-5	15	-	CASSIGARSNQPQHF	TGTGCCAGTAGTATAGGGGCTAGGAGCAATCAGCCCCAGCATTTT
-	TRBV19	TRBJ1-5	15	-	CASRRESYSNQPQHF	TGTGCCAGTAGACGGGAGTCATATAGCAATCAGCCCCAGCATTTT
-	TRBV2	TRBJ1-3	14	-	CAGGGPSSGNTIYF	TGTGCAGGGGGGGGCCCTAGCTCTGGAAACACCATATATTTT